The 14 T cell receptor beta chains in this list originate from one sample, sequenced in a study of T-cell reconstitution after alpha-beta-depleted transplantation in children. Unique molecular identifiers were built into the TCRbeta library. TCRdb re-called the PCR reads with MiXCR, one entry per CDR3 protein. Here the sample spans some 350,000 distinct CDR3 sequences, roughly 17% being singletons. The sample consisted of PBMCs, mostly from graft donor cells, taken 360 days after TCRalphabeta/CD19-depleted stem cell transplant. Receptors originate from a male patient aged 2 to 10 who had a stem cell transplant for acute lymphoblastic leukemia, so the T cells may come from the graft donor.

This clonotype was observed many times. The genes are TRBV4-3 and TRBJ2-3; D gene uncertain. The CDR3 totals 16 residues. Trimming shortened V by 0 bases and J by 2 bases, and 12 bases separated the two germline ends. Germline V CDR1 and CDR2: LGHNA, YSLEER. The CDR3 here is CASSQDPSVFTDTQYF. The CDR3 DNA is TGCGCCAGCAGCCAAGATCCGTCCGTCTTCACAGATACGCAGTATTTT.

The rearrangement joins TRBV20-1 to TRBJ2-3; D is perhaps TRBD2 (6 bases). V was clipped by 5 bases and J by 6 bases, with 21 bases between them. CDR3 length equals 15 residues. Germline assignment: CDR1 DFQATT and CDR2 SNEGSKA (reference sequence). DNA of the CDR3: TGCAGTGCTGAGCCGGACTCATTCCGGGGGGATACGCAGTATTTT. It encodes CSAEPDSFRGDTQYF.

The V call is TRBV4-3, the J call TRBJ2-1; D unclear. V was clipped by 0 bases and J by 0 bases, with 12 bases between them. The CDR3 is 17 residues long. Looked up from germline, CDR1 is LGHNA and CDR2 is YSLEER. This chain's CDR3 is CASSQDKGRSSYNEQFF. The CDR3 DNA reads TGCGCCAGCAGCCAAGATAAGGGCCGTAGCTCCTACAATGAGCAGTTCTTC.

The table lists this clonotype with many counts. The V call is TRBV7-6, the J call TRBJ1-4; D remains ambiguous. The CDR3 covers 14 residues. Trimming shortened V by 0 bases and J by 4 bases, and 6 bases separated the two germline ends. Germline V gene lookup returns CDR1 SGHVS and CDR2 FNYEAQ. In DNA form, the CDR3 reads TGTGCCAGCAGCTTAGCGGGGAGTAATGAAAAACTGTTTTTT. Its protein is CASSLAGSNEKLFF.

V and J are TRBV5-1 and TRBJ2-7; tentative D call: TRBD1 (6 bases). The CDR3 is made up of 14 amino acids. CDR1 and CDR2 (germline): SGHRS, YFSETQ. Between the trimmed V and J ends, which lost 4 bases and 7 bases, there was a span of 18 bases. The chain's CDR3 is CASSPGTSRWEQYF. The CDR3 bases are TGCGCCAGCAGCCCCGGGACATCCAGGTGGGAGCAGTACTTC.

This clonotype was observed a few times. This chain links TRBV5-1 with TRBJ2-7; D perhaps matches TRBD2 (6 bases). The CDR3 consists of 12 residues. In germline, CDR1 is SGHRS, CDR2 YFSETQ. The ends were cut back, 7 bases at V and 5 bases at J, with 13 bases in the middle. The CDR3 coding sequence is TGCGCCAGCGGAGGGTTCTCTAACGAGCAGTACTTC. Translation: CASGGFSNEQYF.

This clonotype was found a few times. J is TRBJ1-4 and V is TRBV30; a weak D match, TRBD1 (6 bases). CDR1 GTSNPN and CDR2 SVGIG come from the germline V gene (reference sequence). V lost 3 bases and J lost 3, with 14 bases in between. This CDR3 has 15 amino acids. CDR3 coding DNA: TGTGCCTGGAGCCAGGGGCAAGGGTCTAATGAAAAACTGTTTTTT. Its translation: CAWSQGQGSNEKLFF.

This clonotype appeared a few times. The CDR3 DNA is TGTGCCAGCAGTGAAGAAGGGGTTCTCGACTATGGCTACACCTTC. This encodes CASSEEGVLDYGYTF. V gene TRBV25-1 combines with J gene TRBJ1-2; a possible D gene is TRBD1 (5 bases). Germline lookup yields CDR1 MGHDK and CDR2 SYGVNS. Trimming cost V 2 bases and J 3 bases, with 13 bases left between them. The CDR3 has 15 amino acids.

The rearrangement links TRBV9 to TRBJ2-3; D uncertain. CDR3 length: 14 residues. Trimming shortened V by 3 bases and J by 2 bases, and 10 bases separated the two germline ends. Per germline, CDR1 SGDLS and CDR2 YYNGEE. In DNA, the CDR3 is TGTGCCAGCAGCGCATCAGGTTACACAGATACGCAGTATTTT. This translates into CASSASGYTDTQYF.

In its sample, this clonotype was seen many times. This chain connects TRBV25-1 to TRBJ2-5; 9 positions match TRBD2. This CDR3 comprises 15 residues. Germline CDR1 is MGHDK and CDR2 is SYGVNS. V lost 5 bases and J lost 0; bases outside the gene matches: 4. The CDR3 coding sequence is TGTGCCAGCAGTTTCCGACTAGCGGACCAAGAGACCCAGTACTTC. It specifies CASSFRLADQETQYF.

V and J are TRBV12-3 or TRBV12-4 and TRBJ2-2; 9 bases match TRBD2. The CDR3 extends over 18 amino acids. The trim removed 2 bases at V and 5 bases at J, leaving 12 bases unmatched. CDR3 DNA: TGTGCCAGCAGTTTAATACCCGGACTAGCGATAGGTACCGGGGAGCTGTTTTTT. It yields the protein CASSLIPGLAIGTGELFF.

This clonotype was seen ten or more times. The chain combines TRBV3-1 with TRBJ2-1, with TRBD2 as a possible D gene (6 bases). The V end was cut by 0 bases, the J end by 2 bases, with 8 bases between. In germline, CDR1 is LGHDT, CDR2 YNNKEL (reference sequence). The CDR3 runs 15 residues. CDR3 sequence: CASSQEGTPYNEQFF. CDR3 coding DNA: TGTGCCAGCAGCCAAGAAGGGACTCCCTACAATGAGCAGTTCTTC.

This clonotype was picked up many times. V and J are TRBV6-5 and TRBJ2-1, with 11 bases matching TRBD2. Losses at the gene ends were 0 bases for V and 4 bases for J; bases not matched to a gene: 2. Germline CDR1 reads MNHEY; CDR2 reads SVGAGI. The CDR3 runs to 16 residues. CDR3 sequence reads: CASSYSGTSGYNEQFF. The CDR3 DNA reads TGTGCCAGCAGTTACTCCGGGACTAGCGGATACAATGAGCAGTTCTTC.

In this sample, this clonotype turned up a few times. This chain links TRBV7-3 with TRBJ2-3, with 8 bases lining up with TRBD2. Germline CDR1 reads SGHTA; CDR2 reads FQGTGA. The V segment lost 5 bases and the J segment 1 base; nucleotides outside the gene matches: 5. This CDR3 spans 15 amino acids. The CDR3 spells CASSPMGLGTDTQYF. CDR3 sequence (DNA): TGTGCCAGCAGCCCAATGGGACTAGGCACAGATACGCAGTATTTT.